The following is a T cell receptor beta chain sequence with its context. Only in-frame clones appear in the TCRdb table, and some are missing; sequencing was by immunoSEQ multiplex PCR. The sample holds 45,000 to 50,000 clones, 60% to 85% seen once. The data belong to a study of OX40 agonist ivuxolimab in advanced cancers. No patient had autoimmune disease or received systemic immunosuppression. V shed 5 bases, J shed 4 bases, and the junction held 16 bases outside the gene matches. This CDR3 has 18 residues. Looked up from germline, CDR1 is LNHNV and CDR2 is YYDKDF (reference sequence). The chain carries TRBV15 and TRBJ2-3; 9 nucleotides line up with TRBD1. The sequence was obtained from an adult with an advanced solid tumor such as melanoma, head and neck, liver or kidney cancer. The material was CD4+ or CD8+ T cells sorted from blood, obtained in a trial of the OX40 agonist ivuxolimab. CDR3: CATSALTKTGGFADTQYF. The CDR3 nucleotides are TGTGCCACCAGCGCCCTCACTAAGACAGGGGGATTCGCAGATACGCAGTATTTT.